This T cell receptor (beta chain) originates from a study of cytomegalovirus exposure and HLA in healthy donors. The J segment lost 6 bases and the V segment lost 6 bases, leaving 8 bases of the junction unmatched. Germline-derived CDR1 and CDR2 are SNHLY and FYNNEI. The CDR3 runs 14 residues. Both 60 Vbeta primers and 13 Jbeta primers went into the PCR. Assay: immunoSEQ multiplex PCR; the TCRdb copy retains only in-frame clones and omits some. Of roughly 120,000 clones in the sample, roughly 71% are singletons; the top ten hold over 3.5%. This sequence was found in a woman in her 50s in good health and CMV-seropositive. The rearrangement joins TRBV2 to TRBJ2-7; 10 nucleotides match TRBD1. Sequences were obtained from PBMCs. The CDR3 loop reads CASSLGQGLGEQYF. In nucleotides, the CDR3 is TGTGCCAGCAGCTTGGGACAGGGGTTAGGCGAGCAGTACTTC.